This T cell receptor (beta chain) was captured by sequencing in a study of T cell repertoires in cytomegalovirus infection. Study summary: Public signatures in TCR beta pointed to CMV infection and matching HLA type. Study-level points and caveats: Adding up the frequency of public TCR beta families identified people who carried CMV plus the relevant HLA. The response measured ex vivo was dominated by TCR beta clonotypes (HLA-C-restricted and CMV-specific).

Germline CDR1 is MGHDK and CDR2 is SYGVNS. The CDR3 extends over 13 amino acids. Between the trimmed V and J ends, which lost 1 base and 1 base, there was a span of 4 bases. Comments on this clonotype: Its antigen remains unidentified.

In TCRdb, the reads were re-called with MiXCR into one record per CDR3 protein. Of approximately 1,000,000 distinct CDR3 sequences in the sample, more than 25% were seen once. The rearrangement joins TRBV25-1 to TRBJ1-1; no definite D call. Sample: cultured CD8+ T cells from PBMCs, taken from culture after CMV antigen stimulation. The receptor comes from a human donor in good health (CMV status not recorded). Some clones in this sample may be carry-over from other donors' samples. The DNA for the CDR3 is TGTGCCAGCAGTGAATTTGCGAACACTGAAGCTTTCTTT. Protein sequence: CASSEFANTEAFF.